This paragraph reports one T cell receptor (beta chain). Its antigen remains unidentified. From blood CD8+ and CD4+ T cells, the TCR beta chain was sequenced. TEMRA cells underwent FACS enrichment and CD8+ and CD4+ T cells underwent negative isolation. The CDR3 is made up of 14 amino acids. J lost 5 bases, V lost 8 bases, and 9 bases had no gene match. Germline CDR1 SNHLY, CDR2 FYNNEI. The RNA input was about 0.5 to 1 ug, and it was reverse transcribed with random hexamers. Multiplex PCR with immunoSEQ amplified the TCR beta CDR3 across 54 Vbeta and 13 Jbeta. One entry per CDR3 protein results from TCRdb running MiXCR on the immunoSEQ multiplex PCR reads. The sample holds roughly 150,000 distinct CDR3 sequences; just under 95% are singletons and the top ten take about 0.21%. This entry comes from a study of CD8 T cells in Susac syndrome. The study, taken as a whole, reports: The number of individuals included in the study's TCR sequencing and HLA analysis was acknowledged as relatively small.

Sequencing was carried out using CD8+ T cells from PBMCs. V gene TRBV2 combines with J gene TRBJ2-7, with 10 bases lining up with TRBD1. The clonotype originates from a human donor with multiple sclerosis. The CDR3 nucleotides are TGTGCCAGCGCCTCCGGGACAGGGGTTAACGAGCAGTACTTC. Its translation: CASASGTGVNEQYF.